One T cell receptor (beta chain) is described in this entry. Random hexamers were used to reverse transcribe the RNA input (about 0.45 to 1 ug). Using its own MiXCR run on the immunoSEQ multiplex PCR reads, TCRdb lists one record per CDR3 protein. The table includes more than 150,000 distinct CDR3 sequences, 85% to 95% detected once. The V end lost 0 bases, the J end lost 12 bases, and 18 bases lay between the germline ends. Germline lookup yields CDR1 SGHDN and CDR2 FVKESK. The CDR3 is made up of 15 amino acids. The sample originates from a study of CD8 T cells in Susac syndrome. The chain employs TRBV14 and TRBJ2-1, with D tentatively TRBD1 (6 bases). The receptor comes from a human donor with Susac syndrome. Sequencing used CD4+ T cells from PBMCs. CDR3 DNA sequence: TGTGCCAGCAGCCAAGAAGGGACACTTCGCGTTGTGCAGTTCTTC. Amino acids: CASSQEGTLRVVQFF. Using reference TRBV14 and TRBJ2-1 for the parts outside the CDR3, the full variable domain is EAGVTQFPSHSVIEKGQTVTLRCDPISGHDNLYWYRRVMGKEIKFLLHFVKESKQDESGMPNNRFLAERTGGTYSTLKVQPAELEDSGVYFCASSQEGTLRVVQFFGPGTRLTVL.